The 14 T cell receptor beta chains presented below share a single source sample, sequenced in a study of cytomegalovirus exposure and HLA in healthy donors. PCR used 60 Vbeta primers and 13 Jbeta primers. The assay was immunoSEQ multiplex PCR, and TCRdb's table has in-frame clones only and misses some. The profile covers 110,000 or so clones, with 82% appearing a single time and roughly 2.5% taken by the ten largest. Source material: PBMCs. Receptors were obtained from a woman aged 18 to 35 in good health and CMV-seronegative.

The chain has TRBV28 and TRBJ1-5; 7 bases are a match to TRBD1. The germline V gene has CDR1 MDHEN and CDR2 SYDVKM. The length of the CDR3 is 14 residues. V shed 10 bases, J shed 6 bases, and the junction held 12 bases outside the gene matches. The CDR3 DNA is TGTGCCACCAGAGTCGACAGGGTAAGTCAGCCCCAGCATTTT. Its translation is CATRVDRVSQPQHF.

V usage is TRBV7-9 and J usage is TRBJ2-4; 9 bases map to TRBD1. The CDR3 covers 13 residues. The ends lost 5 bases at V and 8 bases at J; junction bases unmatched: 4. Germline V gene lookup returns CDR1 SEHNR and CDR2 FQNEAQ (reference sequence). The CDR3, as DNA: TGTGCCAGCAGCGGGACAGGGAGGCACATTCAGTACTTC. Its translation: CASSGTGRHIQYF.

The chain carries TRBV2 and TRBJ1-2; possibly TRBD1 for D (6 bases). The CDR3 has 16 amino acids. Trimming cost V 0 bases and J 3 bases, with 14 bases left between them. Germline V gene lookup returns CDR1 SNHLY and CDR2 FYNNEI. The chain's CDR3 is CASSEAGGGLDYGYTF. CDR3 sequence (DNA): TGTGCCAGCAGTGAAGCCGGGGGGGGCTTGGACTATGGCTACACCTTC.

CDR3 nucleotide sequence: TGTGCCAGCAGCTCTCCTATGAGCACTGAAGCTTTCTTT. Translating gives CASSSPMSTEAFF. The genes are TRBV7-8 and TRBJ1-1; D unresolved. Germline V gene data show CDR1 as SGHVS and CDR2 as FQNEAQ. V dropped 4 bases and J dropped 4 bases, with 10 bases sitting between them. This CDR3 comprises 13 residues.

The chain has TRBV19 and TRBJ2-5; 7 nucleotides align to TRBD1. The V gene end was trimmed by 4 bases and the J gene end by 4 bases; junction bases not matched to a gene: 3. The CDR3 runs 13 residues. Germline V gives CDR1 LNHDA, CDR2 SQIVND (reference sequence). The CDR3 here is CASSTGQIETQYF. The CDR3, as DNA: TGTGCCAGTAGTACGGGACAGATAGAGACCCAGTACTTC.

V is TRBV5-1 and J is TRBJ1-3; 7 bases are shared with TRBD1. Per germline, CDR1 SGHRS and CDR2 YFSETQ. This CDR3 contains 18 residues. V lost 3 bases and J lost 0; bases outside the gene matches: 12. CDR3 in DNA: TGCGCCAGCAGCTCCCTAAACCCTGGACAGGCCTCTGGAAACACCATATATTTT. This gives the protein CASSSLNPGQASGNTIYF.

This clone has only a few counts. The chain combines TRBV6-5 with TRBJ1-3; D gene uncertain. The CDR3 runs 14 residues. Trimming shortened V by 7 bases and J by 4 bases, and 14 bases separated the two germline ends. In germline, CDR1 is MNHEY, CDR2 SVGAGI. Here the CDR3 reads CASTAPGGGNTIYF. Written as DNA, the CDR3 is TGTGCCAGCACCGCTCCGGGAGGGGGAAACACCATATATTTT.

The V call is TRBV28, the J call TRBJ2-1; 7 nucleotides align to TRBD2. V shed 0 bases and J 6 bases; nucleotides not matched to a gene: 14. The CDR3 contains 18 residues. The germline V gene encodes CDR1 MDHEN and CDR2 SYDVKM. CDR3 sequence: CASSLWAVGPSGANEQFF. DNA of the CDR3: TGTGCCAGCAGTTTATGGGCTGTGGGTCCTAGCGGCGCCAATGAGCAGTTCTTC. Full variable domain (remainder filled in from reference TRBV28 and TRBJ2-1): DVKVTQSSRYLVKRTGEKVFLECVQDMDHENMFWYRQDPGLGLRLIYFSYDVKMKEKGDIPEGYSVSREKKERFSLILESASTNQTSMYLCASSLWAVGPSGANEQFFGPGTRLTVL.

The J gene is TRBJ1-2, the V gene TRBV5-4, with D perhaps TRBD1 (5 bases). Germline CDR1 is SGHNT and CDR2 is YYREEE (reference sequence). The ends were cut back, 4 bases at V and 8 bases at J, with 9 bases in the middle. CDR3 length: 11 residues. This CDR3 reads CASSPGGGYTF. The CDR3 nucleotides are TGTGCCAGCAGCCCGGGGGGGGGCTACACCTTC.

The rearrangement uses TRBV30 and TRBJ2-1; the match to TRBD2 covers 9 bases. Germline V lookup: CDR1 GTSNPN, CDR2 SVGIG (reference sequence). The V and J ends lost 2 bases and 6 bases, in that order; junction bases with no gene match: 8. The length of the CDR3 is 15 residues. DNA of the CDR3: TGTGCCTGGAGTTTTAGCGGGGGACCATTCAATGAGCAGTTCTTC. The encoded protein is CAWSFSGGPFNEQFF. Filled out from reference TRBV30 and TRBJ2-1, the complete variable domain reads SQTIHQWPATLVQPVGSPLSLECTVEGTSNPNLYWYRQAAGRGLQLLFYSVGIGQISSEVPQNLSASRPQDRQFILSSKKLLLSDSGFYLCAWSFSGGPFNEQFFGPGTRLTVL.

This rearrangement joins TRBV9 to TRBJ2-3; D not certain. The CDR3 is 13 amino acids. Trimming shortened V by 0 bases and J by 5 bases, and 7 bases separated the two germline ends. Germline CDR1 is SGDLS and CDR2 is YYNGEE. The CDR3 DNA follows: TGTGCCAGCAGCGTAGAATTTCGAGATACGCAGTATTTT. Translation gives CASSVEFRDTQYF. Looking up the rest from reference TRBV9 and TRBJ2-3 gives the full variable domain: DSGVTQTPKHLITATGQRVTLRCSPRSGDLSVYWYQQSLDQGLQFLIQYYNGEERAKGNILERFSAQQFPDLHSELNLSSLELGDSALYFCASSVEFRDTQYFGPGTRLTVL.

The chain has TRBV11-3 and TRBJ1-6; 10 nucleotides match TRBD1. The CDR3 consists of 17 residues. Looked up from germline, CDR1 is SGHNT and CDR2 is YENEEA. Trimming took 4 bases from V and 9 from J; bases not matched to a gene: 12. CDR3 sequence: CASSSRARGTGASPLHF. The CDR3 DNA reads as TGTGCCAGCAGCTCGAGAGCCCGTGGGACAGGGGCTTCACCCCTCCACTTT.

This rearrangement joins TRBV20-1 to TRBJ1-1; D not certain. The germline gives CDR1 DFQATT, CDR2 SNEGSKA (reference sequence). CDR3 size: 11 residues. V was shortened by 3 bases and J by 2 bases, with 4 bases between the two germline ends. CDR3 sequence: CSASRNTEAFF. CDR3 bases: TGCAGTGCTAGCAGAAACACTGAAGCTTTCTTT.

The V gene is TRBV27, the J gene TRBJ1-2; 7 bases map to TRBD1. This CDR3 contains 15 residues. Germline CDR1 MNHEY, CDR2 SMNVEV (reference sequence). The V segment lost 5 bases and the J segment 5 bases; nucleotides outside the gene matches: 11. The CDR3 nucleotides are TGTGCCAGCAGTCCCTACACCGACAGGGCATATGGCTACACCTTC. Protein sequence: CASSPYTDRAYGYTF.